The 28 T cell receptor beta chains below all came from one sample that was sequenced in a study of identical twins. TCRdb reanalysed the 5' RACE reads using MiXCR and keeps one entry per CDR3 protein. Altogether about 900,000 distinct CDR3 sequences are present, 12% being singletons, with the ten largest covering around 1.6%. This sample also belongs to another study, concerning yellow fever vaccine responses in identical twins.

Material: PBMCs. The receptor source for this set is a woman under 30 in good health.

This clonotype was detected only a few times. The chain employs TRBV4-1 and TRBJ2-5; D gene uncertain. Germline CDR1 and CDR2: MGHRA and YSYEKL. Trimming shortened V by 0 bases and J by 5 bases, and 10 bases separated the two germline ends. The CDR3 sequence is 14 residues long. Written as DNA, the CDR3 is TGCGCCAGCAGCCAAGATGAATGGCCGGAGACCCAGTACTTC. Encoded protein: CASSQDEWPETQYF.

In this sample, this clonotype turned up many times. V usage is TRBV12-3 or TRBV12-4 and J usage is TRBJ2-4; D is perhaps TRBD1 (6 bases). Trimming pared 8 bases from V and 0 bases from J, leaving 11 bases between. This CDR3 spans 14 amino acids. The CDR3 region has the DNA TGTGCCAGCGGGACACTTATAGCCAAAAACATTCAGTACTTC. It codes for CASGTLIAKNIQYF.

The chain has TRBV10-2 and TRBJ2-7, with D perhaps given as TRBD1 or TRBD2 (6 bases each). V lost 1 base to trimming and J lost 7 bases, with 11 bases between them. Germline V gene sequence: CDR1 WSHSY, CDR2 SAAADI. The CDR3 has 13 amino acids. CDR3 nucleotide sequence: TGCGCCAGCAGTGAGTTAGGGGGGAGTGAGCAGTACGTC. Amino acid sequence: CASSELGGSEQYV.

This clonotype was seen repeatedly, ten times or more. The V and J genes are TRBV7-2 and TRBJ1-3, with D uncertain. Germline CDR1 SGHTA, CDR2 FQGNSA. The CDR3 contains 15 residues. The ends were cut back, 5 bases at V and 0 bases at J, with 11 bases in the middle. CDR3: CASSPTVHSGNTIYF. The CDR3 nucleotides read TGTGCCAGCAGCCCGACCGTCCACTCTGGAAACACCATATATTTT.

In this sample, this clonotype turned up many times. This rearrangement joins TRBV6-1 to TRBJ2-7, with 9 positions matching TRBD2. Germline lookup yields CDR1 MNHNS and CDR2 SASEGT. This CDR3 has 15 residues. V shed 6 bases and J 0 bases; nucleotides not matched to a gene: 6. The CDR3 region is CASSNGLANSYEQYF. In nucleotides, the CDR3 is TGTGCCAGCAGCAACGGACTAGCGAACTCCTACGAGCAGTACTTC.

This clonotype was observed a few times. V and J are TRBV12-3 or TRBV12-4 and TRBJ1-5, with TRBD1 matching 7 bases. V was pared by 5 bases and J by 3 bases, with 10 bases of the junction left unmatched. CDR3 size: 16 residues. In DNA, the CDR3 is TGTGCCAGCAGTACCCGACAGGGAGGAGACAATCAGCCCCAGCATTTT. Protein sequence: CASSTRQGGDNQPQHF.

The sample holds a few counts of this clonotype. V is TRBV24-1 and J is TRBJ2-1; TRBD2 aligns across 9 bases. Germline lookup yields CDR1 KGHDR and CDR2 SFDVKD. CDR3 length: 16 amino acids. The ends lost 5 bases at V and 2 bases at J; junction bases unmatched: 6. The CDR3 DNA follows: TGTGCCACCAGTGTAGCGGGAGACCCGACCTACAATGAGCAGTTCTTC. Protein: CATSVAGDPTYNEQFF.

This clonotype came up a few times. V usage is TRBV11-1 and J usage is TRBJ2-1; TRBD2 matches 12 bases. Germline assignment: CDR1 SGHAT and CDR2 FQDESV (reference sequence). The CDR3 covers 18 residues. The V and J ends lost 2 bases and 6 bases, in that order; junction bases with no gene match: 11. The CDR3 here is CASSLPRLAGDLGNEQFF. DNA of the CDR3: TGTGCCAGCAGCTTACCAAGACTAGCGGGAGACTTGGGCAATGAGCAGTTCTTC.

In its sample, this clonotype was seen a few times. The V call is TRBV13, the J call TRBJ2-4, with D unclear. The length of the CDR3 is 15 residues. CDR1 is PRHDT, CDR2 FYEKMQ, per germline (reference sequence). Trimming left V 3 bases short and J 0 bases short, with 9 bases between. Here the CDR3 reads CASSLKVLAKNIQYF. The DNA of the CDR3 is TGTGCCAGCAGCTTGAAAGTCTTAGCCAAAAACATTCAGTACTTC.

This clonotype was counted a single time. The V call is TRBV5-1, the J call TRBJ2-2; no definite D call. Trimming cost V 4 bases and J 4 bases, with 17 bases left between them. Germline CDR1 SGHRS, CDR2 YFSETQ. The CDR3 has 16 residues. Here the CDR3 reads CASSPDGSRSTGELFF. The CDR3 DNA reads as TGCGCCAGCAGCCCTGATGGCTCAAGGAGCACCGGGGAGCTGTTTTTT.

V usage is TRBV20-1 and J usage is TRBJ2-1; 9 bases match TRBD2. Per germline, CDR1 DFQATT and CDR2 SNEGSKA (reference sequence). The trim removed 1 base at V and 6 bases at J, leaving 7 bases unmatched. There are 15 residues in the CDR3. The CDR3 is CSARAPSGGRNEQFF. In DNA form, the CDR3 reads TGCAGTGCTAGAGCCCCCAGCGGGGGGCGCAATGAGCAGTTCTTC.

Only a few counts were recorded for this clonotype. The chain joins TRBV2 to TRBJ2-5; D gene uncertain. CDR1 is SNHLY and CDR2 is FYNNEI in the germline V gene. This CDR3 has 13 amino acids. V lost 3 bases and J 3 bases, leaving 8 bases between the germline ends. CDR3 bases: TGTGCCAGCAGTGAGGGTTATAAAGAGACCCAGTACTTC. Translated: CASSEGYKETQYF. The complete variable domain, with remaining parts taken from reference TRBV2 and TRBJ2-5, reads EPEVTQTPSHQVTQMGQEVILRCVPISNHLYFYWYRQILGQKVEFLVSFYNNEISEKSEIFDDQFSVERPDGSNFTLKIRSTKLEDSAMYFCASSEGYKETQYFGPGTRLLVL.

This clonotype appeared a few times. The CDR3 DNA sequence: TGTGCCACCAGTGATCAATCGACAGGGGGGGACACCGGGGAGCTGTTTTTT. This translates into CATSDQSTGGDTGELFF. The V gene is TRBV24-1, the J gene TRBJ2-2; 9 nucleotides align to TRBD1. Germline values: CDR1 KGHDR, CDR2 SFDVKD. V dropped 3 bases and J dropped 3; count of bases not matched to a gene: 7. The CDR3 runs 17 residues.

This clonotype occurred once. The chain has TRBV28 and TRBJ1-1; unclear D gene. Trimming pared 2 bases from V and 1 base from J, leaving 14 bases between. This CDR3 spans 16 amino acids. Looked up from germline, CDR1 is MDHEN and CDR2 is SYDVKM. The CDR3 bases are TGTGCCAGCAGTTTACGGCGTGGTTTGGGGAACACTGAAGCTTTCTTT. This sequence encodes CASSLRRGLGNTEAFF.

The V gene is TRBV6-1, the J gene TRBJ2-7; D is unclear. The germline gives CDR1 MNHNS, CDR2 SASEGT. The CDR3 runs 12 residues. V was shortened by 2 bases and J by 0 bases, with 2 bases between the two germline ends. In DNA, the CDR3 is TGTGCCAGCAGTGAACACTCCTACGAGCAGTACGTC. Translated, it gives CASSEHSYEQYV.

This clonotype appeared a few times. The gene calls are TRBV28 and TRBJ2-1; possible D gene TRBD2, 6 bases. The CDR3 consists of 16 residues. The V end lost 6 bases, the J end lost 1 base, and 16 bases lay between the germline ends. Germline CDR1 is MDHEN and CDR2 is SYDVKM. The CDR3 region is CASRNRLAASYNEQFF. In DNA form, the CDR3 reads TGTGCCAGCAGAAACCGCTTAGCGGCGTCCTACAATGAGCAGTTCTTC.

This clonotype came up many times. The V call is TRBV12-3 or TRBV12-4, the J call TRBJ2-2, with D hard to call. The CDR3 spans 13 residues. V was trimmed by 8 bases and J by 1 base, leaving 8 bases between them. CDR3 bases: TGTGCCAGCGTTCAAGTGAACACCGGGGAGCTGTTTTTT. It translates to CASVQVNTGELFF.

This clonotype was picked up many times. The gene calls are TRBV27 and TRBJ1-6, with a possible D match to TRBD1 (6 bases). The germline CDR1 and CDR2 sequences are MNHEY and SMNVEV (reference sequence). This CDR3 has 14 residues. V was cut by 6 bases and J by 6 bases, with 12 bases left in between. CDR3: CASSWGQINSPLHF. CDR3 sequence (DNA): TGTGCCAGCAGCTGGGGACAAATTAATTCACCCCTCCACTTT.

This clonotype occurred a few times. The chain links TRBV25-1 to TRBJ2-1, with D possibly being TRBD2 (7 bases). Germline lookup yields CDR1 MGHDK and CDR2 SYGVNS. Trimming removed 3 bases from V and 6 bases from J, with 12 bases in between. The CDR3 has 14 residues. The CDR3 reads CASSEDRGANEQFF. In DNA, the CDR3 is TGTGCCAGCAGTGAGGATCGGGGGGCCAATGAGCAGTTCTTC.

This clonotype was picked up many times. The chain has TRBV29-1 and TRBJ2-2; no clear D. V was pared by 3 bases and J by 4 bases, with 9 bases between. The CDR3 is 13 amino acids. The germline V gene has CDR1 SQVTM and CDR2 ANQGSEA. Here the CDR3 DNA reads TGCAGCGTTGATGAGACGTCCACCGGGGAGCTGTTTTTT. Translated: CSVDETSTGELFF.

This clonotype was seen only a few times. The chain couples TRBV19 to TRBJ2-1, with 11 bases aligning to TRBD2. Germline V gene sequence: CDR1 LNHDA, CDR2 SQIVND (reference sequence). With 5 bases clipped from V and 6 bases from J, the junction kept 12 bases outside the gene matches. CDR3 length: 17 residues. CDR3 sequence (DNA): TGTGCCAGTAGTTCATTAGCGGGAGGGGTGATATCCAATGAGCAGTTCTTC. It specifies CASSSLAGGVISNEQFF.

DNA for the CDR3: TGCAGCGTTGGAACTAGCGGGAGGAGCACAGATACGCAGTATTTT. Encoded protein: CSVGTSGRSTDTQYF. The J gene is TRBJ2-3, the V gene TRBV29-1, with 12 bases matching TRBD2. The CDR3 consists of 15 residues. J gave up 0 bases and V 4 bases, and 2 bases lay outside the gene matches. Germline lookup yields CDR1 SQVTM and CDR2 ANQGSEA.

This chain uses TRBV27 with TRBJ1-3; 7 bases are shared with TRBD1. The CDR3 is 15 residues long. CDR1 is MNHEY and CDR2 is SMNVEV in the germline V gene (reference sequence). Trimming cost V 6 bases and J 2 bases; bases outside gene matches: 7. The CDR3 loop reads CASSGFGQAGNTIYF. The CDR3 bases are TGTGCCAGCAGCGGATTCGGACAGGCTGGAAACACCATATATTTT.

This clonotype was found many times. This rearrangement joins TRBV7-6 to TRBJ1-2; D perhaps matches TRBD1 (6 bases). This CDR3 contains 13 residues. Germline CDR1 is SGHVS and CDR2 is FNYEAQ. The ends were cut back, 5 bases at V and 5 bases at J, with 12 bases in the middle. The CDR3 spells CASSPQGGYGYTF. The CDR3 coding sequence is TGTGCCAGCAGCCCACAGGGAGGTTATGGCTACACCTTC.

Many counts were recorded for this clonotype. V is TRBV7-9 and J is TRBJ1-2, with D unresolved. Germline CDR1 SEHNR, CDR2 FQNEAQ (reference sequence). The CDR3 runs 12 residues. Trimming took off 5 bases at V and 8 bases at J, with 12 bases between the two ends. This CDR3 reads CASSKTVRGYTF. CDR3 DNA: TGTGCCAGCAGCAAAACTGTGCGAGGCTACACCTTC.

CDR3 in DNA: TGTGCCAGCAGGAGGACAGGGTTATTTGGCTACACCTTC. Translated, it gives CASRRTGLFGYTF. The gene calls are TRBV27 and TRBJ1-2; 8 nucleotides match TRBD1. The germline V gene encodes CDR1 MNHEY and CDR2 SMNVEV (reference sequence). V was pared by 6 bases and J by 7 bases, with 7 bases of the junction left unmatched. The CDR3 has 13 residues.

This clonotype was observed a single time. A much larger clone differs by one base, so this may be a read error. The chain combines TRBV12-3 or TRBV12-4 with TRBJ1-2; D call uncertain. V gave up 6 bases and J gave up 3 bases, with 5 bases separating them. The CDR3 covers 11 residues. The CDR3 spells CASRAYYGYTF. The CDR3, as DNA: TGTGCCAGCAGGGCGTACTATGGCTACACCTTC.

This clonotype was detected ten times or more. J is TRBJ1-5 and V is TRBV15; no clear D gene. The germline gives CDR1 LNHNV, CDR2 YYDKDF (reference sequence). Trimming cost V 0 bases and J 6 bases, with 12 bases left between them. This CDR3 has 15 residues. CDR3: CATSRDPGVGQPQHF. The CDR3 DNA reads TGTGCCACCAGCAGAGATCCCGGGGTTGGTCAGCCCCAGCATTTT.